These T cell receptor beta chains were read from a single sample in a study of CD8+ T cells in alopecia areata. Profiled with immunoSEQ multiplex PCR; TCRdb holds only in-frame clones, not every one. The table includes approximately 100,000 clones, about 60% detected once. The material sequenced was CD8+ T cells sorted from blood, taken between weeks 55 and 70, from a patient treated with tofacitinib. These receptors all come from a human donor with alopecia areata. Both conserved end residues are part of each CDR3. A D gene is named only where the DNA matches it firmly. Only part of the rows carry a size: once, few, many, or a class if the clone is expanded.

J gene	clone size	V gene	D gene	CDR3 DNA	CDR3 protein
TRBJ2-2	once	TRBV4-1	NA	TGCGCCAGCAGCCCCGGACCTGGACAGACTTGCACCGGGGAGCTGTTTTTT	CASSPGPGQTCTGELFF
TRBJ1-2	NA	TRBV30	NA	TGTGCCTGGAGTAGGGATGGCTACACCTTC	CAWSRDGYTF
TRBJ1-5	NA	TRBV6-5	NA	TGTGCCAGCAGTTACTCGGGACACCCGGGGACTCAGCCCCAGCATTTT	CASSYSGHPGTQPQHF
TRBJ2-7	few	TRBV6-5	NA	TGTGCCAGCAGTTACTCGGGGGGCGAGCAGTACTTC	CASSYSGGEQYF
TRBJ2-7	NA	TRBV7-9	TRBD1	TGTGCCAGCAGCTCCGGAGACAGGGCGAACTACGAGCAGTACTTC	CASSSGDRANYEQYF
TRBJ2-2	NA	TRBV11-2	NA	TGTGCCAGCAGCTTAGTCCCCGGGGAGCTGTTTTTT	CASSLVPGELFF
TRBJ1-3	few	TRBV23-1	TRBD1	TGCGCCAGCAGTGGGGACAGGGGGAGCTCTGGAAACACCATATATTTT	CASSGDRGSSGNTIYF
TRBJ2-1	NA	TRBV11-2	NA	TGTGCCAGCAGCCTAAGGACAGCCTACAATGAGCAGTTCTTC	CASSLRTAYNEQFF
TRBJ2-6	NA	TRBV5-1	NA	TGCGCCAGCAGCTCCTACGCAGGGGCAGGGGCCAACGTCCTGACTTTC	CASSSYAGAGANVLTF
TRBJ1-1	NA	TRBV2	TRBD1	TGTGCCAGTCTAACAGGGGTTGAAGCTTTCTTT	CASLTGVEAFF
TRBJ1-2	NA	TRBV2	NA	TGTGCCAGCAGTGGATCCCACTATGGCTACACCTTC	CASSGSHYGYTF
TRBJ2-1	NA	TRBV6-1	NA	TGTGCCAGCAGTGTCTCGGACACGAGGCACAATGAGCAGTTCTTC	CASSVSDTRHNEQFF
TRBJ2-3	once	TRBV5-1	NA	TGCGCCAGCAGCCCCCTAGGCACAGATACGCAGTATTTT	CASSPLGTDTQYF
TRBJ2-3	NA	TRBV2	NA	TGTGCCAGCAGCGTGGGGGGGCTGCGGACAGATACGCAGTATTTT	CASSVGGLRTDTQYF
TRBJ1-2	NA	TRBV29-1	NA	TGCAGCGTTGAGAACAGGGATGGCTACACCTTC	CSVENRDGYTF
TRBJ2-3	NA	TRBV4-1	NA	TGCGCCAGCAGCCAAGGGGTTAGTGGAGATACGCAGTATTTT	CASSQGVSGDTQYF
TRBJ1-2	NA	TRBV7-9	NA	TGTGCCAGCAGCCTCGACAGGTTCGGAGGCTACACCTTC	CASSLDRFGGYTF
TRBJ1-1	NA	TRBV27	TRBD1	TGTGCCAGCAGTTTATCGATGGAGGGGGCGTACACTGAAGCTTTCTTT	CASSLSMEGAYTEAFF
TRBJ2-1	NA	TRBV9	NA	TGTGCCAGCAGCGTAGGGGTAGGGACCGAGCAGTTCTTC	CASSVGVGTEQFF
TRBJ2-5	NA	TRBV4-2	NA	TGTGCCAGCAGCCAAGTTCGGCAAGAGACCCAGTACTTC	CASSQVRQETQYF
TRBJ2-1	NA	TRBV6-4	TRBD2	TGTGCCAGCAGTGGCCGAGCGGGGGGGCCCCAAAGTGAGCAGTTCTTC	CASSGRAGGPQSEQFF
TRBJ1-6	NA	TRBV27	NA	TGTGCCAGCAGTTCACTTTCGAAAGGTTCACCCCTCCACTTT	CASSSLSKGSPLHF
TRBJ1-2	NA	TRBV11-2	NA	TGTGCCAGCAGCTTAAGTTCGGGAACACGCCAACCCTATGGCTACACCTTC	CASSLSSGTRQPYGYTF
TRBJ2-4	few	TRBV7-9	NA	TGTGCCAGCAGTGGCTACGGAAACATTCAGTACTTC	CASSGYGNIQYF
TRBJ2-2	NA	TRBV18	NA	TGTGCCAGCTCACCACCTAGCGCAGGCGGGGAGCTGTTTTTT	CASSPPSAGGELFF
TRBJ1-4	NA	TRBV27	NA	TGTGCCAGCAGGTTTAATGAAAAACTGTTTTTT	CASRFNEKLFF
TRBJ2-2	NA	TRBV7-9	NA	TGTGCCAGCAGCTTAAGCGGTTGGGCAGGGAACACCGGGGAGCTGTTTTTT	CASSLSGWAGNTGELFF
TRBJ1-1	NA	TRBV4-1	TRBD1	TGCGCCAGCAGCCAACGGACAGGGGATCTCCTGAACACTGAAGCTTTCTTT	CASSQRTGDLLNTEAFF